This record looks at one TCR beta chain sequence and its context. Its antigen is undetermined. Trimming stripped 2 bases from V and 7 bases from J, with 11 bases between. The CDR3 spans 13 residues. The germline V gene has CDR1 MNHEY and CDR2 SMNVEV (reference sequence). This sample stems from a study of shared clonotypes between healthy human individuals. Study-wide results and caveats: Clonotypes shared by all four donors outscored non-shared clonotypes in generation probability. With few donors, the genetic and exposure-history diversity represented was limited. Among several donors, about 5% of naive CD4 clonotypes were found in common.

Repertoires were generated with immunoSEQ multiplex PCR, while TCRdb's copy carries only in-frame clones and drops some. Of 600,000 to 750,000 clones in the sample, roughly 91% were seen once. Source material: memory CD8+ T cells from PBMCs. Indicated subset: CD45RO+ cells pooled with CCR7-negative TemRA cells. The clonotype was recovered from a man in his late teens or twenties in good health. Some clones in this sample may be carry-over from other donors' samples. V is TRBV27 and J is TRBJ1-1, with D uncertain. The CDR3: CASSLIPGSEAFF. CDR3 nucleotide sequence: TGTGCCAGCAGTTTAATCCCCGGCAGTGAAGCTTTCTTT.